This T cell receptor beta chain comes out of a study of regulatory T cells in long-lasting Graves disease (TCRdb year 2021). Regarding the complete study: Persistent Graves' disease was defined as antithyroid drug treatment for over 5 years with persistently positive TSH receptor autoantibodies. In the clinical cohort, patients with persistent Graves' disease had used antithyroid drugs for an average of about 9.4 years. The study took place in China and was registered as a clinical trial. A total of around 35 samples underwent TCR sequencing, from some 13 patients with persistent Graves' disease and approximately 20 patients with newly diagnosed Graves' disease. Persistent Graves' disease patients were compared with newly diagnosed Graves' disease patients by peripheral blood TCR sequencing and RNA sequencing.

CDR1 and CDR2 were assigned from the germline V gene as MNHEY and SVGAGI. V is pared back by 2 bases and J by 6 bases, with 8 bases lying between the germline termini. The CDR3 spans 12 residues, from the cysteine through the phenylalanine. Only the CDR3 region is kept as DNA, spanning 36 bases read in frame from base 1. Concerning this clonotype: The antigen this receptor binds is unknown. No base quality values were provided; no much bigger clone lies one nucleotide off.

The protocol used for the library was multiplex PCR. This sample was sequenced with an Illumina HiSeq 4000. TCR beta libraries were built with iRepertoire HTBI primers and Arm-PCR amplification of CDR3 regions. Before sequencing, the PCR products went through gel purification. Per the original workflow: Across samples, about 63 TRBV and roughly 15 TRBJ segments were identified and used for gene usage analysis of CDR3 amino acid clonotypes. COPE and FqMerger were used to merge the filtered high-quality paired reads into contigs. BLAST was used to align contigs to IMGT TRBV, TRBD and TRBJ reference genes, and CDR3 was defined according to IMGT. Any clonotype with a frequency above 0.1% was counted as a highly expanded clone. Repertoire diversity was measured by Shannon entropy, and V-J evenness by the Gini coefficient. Clonotypes shared by more than one individual were considered public. TCRdb trimmed public reads at Q25 via fastp, called clones via MiXCR and kept in-frame beta chains. Duplicate CDR3 protein sequences are folded into a single record with the most common DNA and genes. For this entry, the V and J calls and clone size follow TCRdb and not the study's own pipeline. This sample gives approximately 360,000 distinct CDR3 sequences in total; more than 20% of them show up just once. Around 30% of the sample lies in the top ten.

In light of the paper, this sample's time point label describes: persistent/refractory GD, antithyroid drugs over 5 years with positive TRAb. For both TCR sequencing and RNA sequencing, RNA was extracted from PBMCs in TRIzol. The diagnosis of Graves' disease was made according to American Thyroid Association guidelines. The patients came from an endocrinology department in Xi'an, China. Each patient gave roughly 8.4 milliliters of peripheral blood, collected in an EDTA anticoagulant tube. Ficoll Paque Plus density gradient separation was used to isolate PBMCs, and no further T cell sorting was performed. An Agilent 2100 Bioanalyzer and agarose gel were used to check RNA quality, and a NanoDrop 2000 was used to measure RNA concentration. Broad study findings and their caveats: Persistent Graves' disease patients showed lower TCR Shannon entropy and fewer highly expanded clones than newly diagnosed patients, suggesting clonal expansion. Persistent patients shared more public clonotypes among themselves (around 2,500) than newly diagnosed patients did (about 900). Preferential use of TRBV28, TRBJ1-2 and TRBJ2-5 was observed in persistent disease, whereas TRBV20-1 and TRBJ2-1 were favored in newly diagnosed disease. Only the TCR beta chain was sequenced and analyzed. The authors acknowledged the small sample size as a limitation that may reduce accuracy. Because the primary lesion, thyroid tissue, could not be accessed, the study looked at peripheral blood alone.

Sequenced material: peripheral blood mononuclear cells (PBMCs), taken when the disease was refractory, from a patient treated with antithyroid drugs. The receptor chain draws on TRBV6-5 and TRBJ2-7; there is no confident call for the D gene. The receptor comes from a middle-aged woman with Graves disease. Donor details come from another sample of the same person, matched by shared clones. The CDR3 region has the sequence CASSYPPLEQYF. In nucleotide form, the sequence is TGTGCCAGCAGTTACCCCCCCCTCGAGCAGTACTTC.